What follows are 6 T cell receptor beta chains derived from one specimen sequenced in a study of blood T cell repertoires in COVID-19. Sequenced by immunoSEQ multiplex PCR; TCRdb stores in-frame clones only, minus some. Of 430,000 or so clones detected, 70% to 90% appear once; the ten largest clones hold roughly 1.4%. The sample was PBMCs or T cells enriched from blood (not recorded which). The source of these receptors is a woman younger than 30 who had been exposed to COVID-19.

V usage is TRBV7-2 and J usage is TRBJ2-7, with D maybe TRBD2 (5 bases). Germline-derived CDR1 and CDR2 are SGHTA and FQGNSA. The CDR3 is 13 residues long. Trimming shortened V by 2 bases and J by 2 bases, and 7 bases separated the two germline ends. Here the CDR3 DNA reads TGTGCCAGCAGCTTAATGGAGGCCTACGAGCAGTACTTC. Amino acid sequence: CASSLMEAYEQYF.

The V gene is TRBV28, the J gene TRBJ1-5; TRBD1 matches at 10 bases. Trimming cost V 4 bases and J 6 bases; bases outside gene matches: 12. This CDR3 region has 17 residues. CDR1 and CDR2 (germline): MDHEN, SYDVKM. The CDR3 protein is CASSSPFDRGRFQPQHF. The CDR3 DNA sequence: TGTGCCAGCAGTTCTCCCTTCGACAGGGGGCGATTTCAGCCCCAGCATTTT.

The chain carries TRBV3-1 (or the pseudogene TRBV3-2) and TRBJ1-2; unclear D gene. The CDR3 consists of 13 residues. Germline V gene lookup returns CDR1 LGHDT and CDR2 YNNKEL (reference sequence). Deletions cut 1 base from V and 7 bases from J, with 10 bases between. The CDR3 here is CASSQGAPVGYTF. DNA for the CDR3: TGTGCCAGCAGCCAAGGGGCCCCGGTTGGCTACACCTTC.

CDR3 coding DNA: TGCAGCGTGAACAGGGGGTCCTACAATGAGCAGTTCTTC. Translation: CSVNRGSYNEQFF. J is TRBJ2-1 and V is TRBV29-1; 8 bases agree with TRBD1. CDR3 length: 13 residues. After removal of 6 bases from V and 1 base from J, the junction contained 2 bases not matched to a gene. Looked up from germline, CDR1 is SQVTM and CDR2 is ANQGSEA.

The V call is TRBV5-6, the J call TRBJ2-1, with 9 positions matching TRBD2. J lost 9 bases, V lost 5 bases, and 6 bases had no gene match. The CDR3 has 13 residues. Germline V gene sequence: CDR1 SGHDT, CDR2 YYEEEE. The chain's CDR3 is CASRREGQGEQFF. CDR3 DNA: TGTGCCAGCAGGCGGGAGGGCCAAGGTGAGCAGTTCTTC.

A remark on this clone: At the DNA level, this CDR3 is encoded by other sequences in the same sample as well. The CDR3 DNA is TGCGCCAGCAGCTTGGGACAGAACTATGGCTACACCTTC. Translating gives CASSLGQNYGYTF. The J gene is TRBJ1-2, the V gene TRBV5-1; D possibly corresponds to TRBD1 (5 bases). Trimming left V 0 bases short and J 2 bases short, with 5 bases between. The CDR3 runs 13 residues. Germline loops: CDR1 SGHRS, CDR2 YFSETQ. Full variable domain (missing parts from reference TRBV5-1 and TRBJ1-2): KAGVTQTPRYLIKTRGQQVTLSCSPISGHRSVSWYQQTPGQGLQFLFEYFSETQRNKGNFPGRFSGRQFSNSRSEMNVSTLELGDSALYLCASSLGQNYGYTFGSGTRLTVV.